These 28 T cell receptor beta chains were all obtained from the same sample, sequenced in a study of neurological immune-mediated disorders. MiXCR, run by TCRdb on the 5' RACE reads, gives a single entry per CDR3 protein. The table lists roughly 13,000 distinct CDR3 sequences, over 9.5% of them singletons. Sequences were obtained from PBMCs. Receptors originate from a woman between 40 and 50 years old in good health.

This clonotype was found many times. The chain is built from TRBV6-2 or TRBV6-3 and TRBJ2-3, with TRBD2 as a possible D gene (6 bases). Germline CDR1 MNHEY, CDR2 SVGEGT. The CDR3 totals 17 residues. Trimming removed 0 bases from V and 5 bases from J, with 18 bases in between. This CDR3 reads CASSYSKYRGLIDTQYF. Written as DNA, the CDR3 is TGTGCCAGCAGTTACTCGAAGTATCGGGGGTTGATAGATACGCAGTATTTT.

This clonotype was picked up many times. This sequence joins TRBV20-1 and TRBJ2-7; a possible D gene is TRBD2 (5 bases). Germline assignment: CDR1 DFQATT and CDR2 SNEGSKA (reference sequence). Trimming removed 3 bases at V and 2 bases at J, with 11 bases between. The CDR3 has 13 residues. The CDR3 reads CSARATNTYEQYF. In DNA, the CDR3 is TGCAGTGCTAGGGCGACTAATACCTACGAGCAGTACTTC.

This clonotype has only a few counts. The genes are TRBV15 and TRBJ2-1; 7 bases map to TRBD2. The V gene end was trimmed by 1 base and the J gene end by 11 bases; junction bases not matched to a gene: 2. The CDR3 is 12 amino acids. Germline CDR1 LNHNV, CDR2 YYDKDF (reference sequence). CDR3 residues: CATSRVGGKQFF. In nucleotides, the CDR3 is TGTGCCACCAGCAGAGTCGGGGGGAAGCAGTTCTTC.

The V and J genes are TRBV5-5 and TRBJ2-7, with unresolved D. Germline assignment: CDR1 SGHKS and CDR2 YYEKEE (reference sequence). The CDR3 length is 13 residues. The V end lost 2 bases, the J end lost 2 bases, and 8 bases lay between the germline ends. CDR3 DNA sequence: TGTGCCAGCAGCTTCCGGGCTACCTACGAGCAGTACTTC. This codes for CASSFRATYEQYF.

This clonotype was counted at least ten times. This sequence joins TRBV7-3 and TRBJ2-3; no firm D call. The germline V gene encodes CDR1 SGHTA and CDR2 FQGTGA. V was cut by 0 bases and J by 4 bases, with 5 bases left in between. The CDR3 runs to 13 residues. CDR3 loop: CASSLTGPDTQYF. Here the CDR3 DNA reads TGTGCCAGCAGCTTAACAGGTCCAGATACGCAGTATTTT. The variable domain in full, completed from reference TRBV7-3 and TRBJ2-3, reads GAGVSQTPSNKVTEKGKYVELRCDPISGHTALYWYRQSLGQGPEFLIYFQGTGAADDSGLPNDRFFAVRPEGSVSTLKIQRTERGDSAVYLCASSLTGPDTQYFGPGTRLTVL.

This clonotype has a count of ten or more. Here the CDR3 reads CASSLDRGGETQYF. In DNA form, the CDR3 reads TGTGCCAGCTCTCTTGACAGGGGTGGAGAGACCCAGTACTTC. This chain uses TRBV18 with TRBJ2-5, with TRBD1 matching 8 bases. CDR3 length: 14 amino acids. CDR1 KGHSH and CDR2 LQKENI come from the germline V gene. Losses at the gene ends were 6 bases for V and 4 bases for J; bases not matched to a gene: 7.

The sample holds many counts of this clonotype. This chain connects TRBV7-2 to TRBJ1-3; D is undetermined. Trimming took off 1 base at V and 7 bases at J, with 8 bases between the two ends. This CDR3 is built from 13 residues. CDR1 and CDR2 from the germline V gene are SGHTA and FQGNSA. CDR3 sequence (DNA): TGTGCCAGCAGCTTAGGATACGGGAACACCATATATTTT. This codes for CASSLGYGNTIYF.

In this sample, this clonotype turned up many times. The CDR3 sequence: CSARGYRGSPLHF. Written as DNA, the CDR3 is TGCAGTGCTAGAGGTTACAGGGGATCACCCCTCCACTTT. This sequence joins TRBV20-1 and TRBJ1-6, with 7 bases identical to TRBD1. J was trimmed by 10 bases and V by 1 base; bases with no gene match: 4. Looked up from germline, CDR1 is DFQATT and CDR2 is SNEGSKA (reference sequence). The CDR3 spans 13 residues.

This clonotype was detected many times. This rearrangement joins TRBV5-1 to TRBJ2-1; D gene unclear. Germline values: CDR1 SGHRS, CDR2 YFSETQ. The CDR3 has 16 amino acids. Trimming removed 0 bases from V and 1 base from J, with 11 bases in between. The CDR3: CASSLGGAPSYNEQFF. Written as DNA, the CDR3 is TGCGCCAGCAGCTTGGGCGGAGCTCCTTCCTACAATGAGCAGTTCTTC. The variable domain in full, with the rest retrieved from reference TRBV5-1 and TRBJ2-1, is KAGVTQTPRYLIKTRGQQVTLSCSPISGHRSVSWYQQTPGQGLQFLFEYFSETQRNKGNFPGRFSGRQFSNSRSEMNVSTLELGDSALYLCASSLGGAPSYNEQFFGPGTRLTVL.

This clonotype was observed a handful of times. The rearrangement uses TRBV30 and TRBJ2-5; 12 bases are shared with TRBD2. The V and J ends lost 4 bases and 5 bases, in that order; junction bases with no gene match: 5. Germline V lookup: CDR1 GTSNPN, CDR2 SVGIG (reference sequence). The CDR3 sequence is 14 residues long. In DNA form, the CDR3 reads TGTGCCTGGAATCCTAGCGGGAGGGGCGAGACCCAGTACTTC. It is translated as CAWNPSGRGETQYF.

This clonotype showed up many times. This chain connects TRBV20-1 to TRBJ2-3; 9 bases line up with TRBD2. V lost 8 bases and J lost 4; bases outside the gene matches: 10. This CDR3 spans 14 amino acids. Looked up from germline, CDR1 is DFQATT and CDR2 is SNEGSKA (reference sequence). For the CDR3, the DNA is TGCAGTAGGGGTAAAGCGGGAGGACCAGATACGCAGTATTTT. Protein: CSRGKAGGPDTQYF.

This clonotype was detected many times. This chain links TRBV3-1 with TRBJ2-5; D is ambiguous. Germline assignment: CDR1 LGHDT and CDR2 YNNKEL (reference sequence). This CDR3 spans 12 amino acids. Trimming pared 1 base from V and 3 bases from J, leaving 3 bases between. This CDR3 reads CASSQAKETQYF. The CDR3 nucleotides read TGTGCCAGCAGCCAAGCCAAAGAGACCCAGTACTTC.

Ten or more counts support this clonotype. The V gene is TRBV20-1, the J gene TRBJ2-1; D is possibly TRBD1 or TRBD2 (5 bases each). Trimming stripped 1 base from V and 10 bases from J, with 14 bases between. CDR3 size: 13 residues. Germline-derived CDR1 and CDR2 are DFQATT and SNEGSKA (reference sequence). CDR3 residues: CSARVPGGWEQFF. The CDR3 DNA is TGCAGTGCTAGAGTCCCTGGGGGTTGGGAGCAGTTCTTC.

This clonotype was recorded at least ten times. The genes are TRBV5-1 and TRBJ2-7; D not resolved. Germline CDR1 SGHRS, CDR2 YFSETQ. V lost 2 bases, J lost 5 bases, and 11 bases lay in between. This CDR3 contains 13 residues. The CDR3 here is CASSFGPRDEQYF. The CDR3 DNA reads TGCGCCAGCAGCTTTGGGCCCCGGGACGAGCAGTACTTC.

This clonotype was counted ten times or more. This chain joins TRBV10-2 and TRBJ2-5; D may be TRBD2 (6 bases). Trimming left V 9 bases short and J 4 bases short, with 15 bases between. The CDR3 contains 13 residues. Germline CDR1 reads WSHSY; CDR2 reads SAAADI. CDR3 bases: TGCGCCAGTTCGCGGGACGCGGGAGAGACCCAGTACTTC. This encodes CASSRDAGETQYF.

This clonotype was observed many times. The CDR3 is CASSPPSSPTDTQYF. The DNA of the CDR3 is TGTGCCAGCAGTCCCCCCTCCTCCCCCACAGATACGCAGTATTTT. V is TRBV28 and J is TRBJ2-3; no firm D call. The CDR3 loop spans 15 amino acids. In germline, CDR1 is MDHEN, CDR2 SYDVKM. V lost 5 bases and J 2 bases, leaving 14 bases between the germline ends. The whole variable domain, remainder taken from reference TRBV28 and TRBJ2-3, is DVKVTQSSRYLVKRTGEKVFLECVQDMDHENMFWYRQDPGLGLRLIYFSYDVKMKEKGDIPEGYSVSREKKERFSLILESASTNQTSMYLCASSPPSSPTDTQYFGPGTRLTVL.

This clonotype has at least ten counts. This chain connects TRBV25-1 to TRBJ1-5; no definite D call. V lost 4 bases, J lost 3 bases, and 10 bases lay in between. The CDR3 sequence is 14 residues long. CDR1 is MGHDK, CDR2 SYGVNS, per germline. CDR3: CASSVSASNQPQHF. The CDR3 region has the DNA TGTGCCAGCAGTGTGTCCGCTTCCAATCAGCCCCAGCATTTT.

The sample holds many counts of this clonotype. The gene calls are TRBV12-3 or TRBV12-4 and TRBJ2-7; a weak D match, TRBD1 (7 bases). V shed 6 bases and J shed 2 bases, with 11 bases lying between them. CDR3 length: 13 residues. CDR3 amino acids: CASSRGAPYEQYF. The CDR3 nucleotides are TGTGCCAGCAGCAGGGGGGCACCCTACGAGCAGTACTTC.

In its sample, this clonotype was seen many times. CDR3: CASRSDRAAHTGELFF. Written as DNA, the CDR3 is TGCGCCAGCAGATCGGACAGGGCGGCACACACCGGGGAGCTGTTTTTT. This rearrangement joins TRBV5-1 to TRBJ2-2, with TRBD1 matching over 8 bases. CDR3 length: 16 amino acids. Germline-derived CDR1 and CDR2 are SGHRS and YFSETQ. V shed 5 bases and J 3 bases; nucleotides not matched to a gene: 9.

This clonotype was seen many times. J is TRBJ1-5 and V is TRBV7-2, with D possibly TRBD1 on 6 matching bases. The germline V gene encodes CDR1 SGHTA and CDR2 FQGNSA. The CDR3 loop spans 15 amino acids. V gave up 5 bases and J gave up 0 bases, with 11 bases separating them. CDR3 residues: CASSPWTDSNQPQHF. The CDR3 DNA reads as TGTGCCAGCAGCCCTTGGACAGATAGCAATCAGCCCCAGCATTTT.

This clonotype was seen ten or more times. The rearrangement joins TRBV5-1 to TRBJ2-5; D uncertain. This CDR3 region has 13 residues. CDR1 is SGHRS and CDR2 is YFSETQ in the germline V gene. Trimming removed 3 bases from V and 3 bases from J, with 9 bases in between. Here the CDR3 DNA reads TGCGCCAGCAGCTCCGCCATGGAAGAGACCCAGTACTTC. It is translated as CASSSAMEETQYF.

There are many counts of this clonotype. The V and J genes are TRBV5-1 and TRBJ2-1, with 10 positions matching TRBD1. Germline V CDR1 and CDR2: SGHRS, YFSETQ. V was pared by 4 bases and J by 5 bases, with 9 bases of the junction left unmatched. The CDR3 totals 16 residues. The CDR3 nucleotides read TGCGCCAGCAGCCTCGGATTCGGGACAGGGGACAATGAGCAGTTCTTC. Translating gives CASSLGFGTGDNEQFF.

This sequence joins TRBV15 and TRBJ2-7; the D gene is possibly TRBD2 (6 bases). Germline assignment: CDR1 LNHNV and CDR2 YYDKDF (reference sequence). The CDR3 covers 13 residues. The V end lost 4 bases, the J end lost 1 base, and 8 bases lay between the germline ends. CDR3 protein: CATSKAGSYEQYF. For the CDR3, the DNA is TGTGCCACCAGCAAAGCGGGTTCCTACGAGCAGTACTTC.

This clonotype showed up many times. The chain links TRBV7-2 to TRBJ2-2; 9 nucleotides agree with TRBD2. V trimming: 0 bases; J trimming: 4 bases; junction bases outside the gene matches: 6. Per the germline V gene, CDR1 is SGHTA and CDR2 is FQGNSA. The CDR3 has 17 residues. The CDR3 coding sequence is TGTGCCAGCAGCTTAGCCCACCTAGCGGGGACCACCGGGGAGCTGTTTTTT. Amino acids: CASSLAHLAGTTGELFF.

This clonotype was picked up many times. J is TRBJ1-1 and V is TRBV6-1; D call uncertain. V gave up 4 bases and J gave up 11 bases, with 11 bases separating them. The length of the CDR3 is 11 residues. Looked up from germline, CDR1 is MNHNS and CDR2 is SASEGT. The CDR3 sequence: CASSALPGAFF. DNA of the CDR3: TGTGCCAGCAGTGCCCTCCCGGGGGCTTTCTTT.

This clonotype was observed at least ten times. The chain is built from TRBV9 and TRBJ2-2, with D possibly being TRBD2 (5 bases). V gave up 2 bases and J gave up 5 bases, with 7 bases separating them. In germline, CDR1 is SGDLS, CDR2 YYNGEE. The CDR3 is 13 residues long. The CDR3 loop is CASSVGVTGELFF. In nucleotides, the CDR3 is TGTGCCAGCAGCGTCGGGGTTACCGGGGAGCTGTTTTTT.

This clonotype was detected ten times or more. Sequence at one end of the junction differs from germline and may be a read error. The chain recombines TRBV7-3 with TRBJ2-2, with D perhaps matching TRBD1 (6 bases). This CDR3 comprises 16 residues. Germline CDR1 and CDR2: SGHTA and FQGTGA. CDR3: CASSLQGTKNSGELFF. CDR3 coding DNA: TGTGCCAGCAGCTTACAGGGGACAAAGAACAGCGGGGAGCTGTTTTTT. The full variable domain, in which reference TRBV7-3 and TRBJ2-2 provide the parts outside the CDR3, is GAGVSQTPSNKVTEKGKYVELRCDPISGHTALYWYRQSLGQGPEFLIYFQGTGAADDSGLPNDRFFAVRPEGSVSTLKIQRTERGDSAVYLCASSLQGTKNSGELFFGEGSRLTVL.

This clonotype came up many times. The chain carries TRBV5-6 and TRBJ1-5, with no clear D. This CDR3 contains 17 residues. With 1 base removed from V and 1 base from J, the gap between germline ends came to 15 bases. In germline, CDR1 is SGHDT, CDR2 YYEEEE. The CDR3 DNA sequence: TGTGCCAGCAGCTTGATGGGTTTCTCCATGAGCAATCAGCCCCAGCATTTT. Amino acid sequence: CASSLMGFSMSNQPQHF.